The 11 T cell receptor beta chains in this list originate from one sample, sequenced in a study of beta chain features in type 1 diabetes. Of the isolated RNA, all was reverse transcribed, and so the sequenced material was expressed TCRB transcripts. Sequenced by immunoSEQ multiplex PCR; TCRdb stores in-frame clones only, minus some. This table holds some 410,000 clones, 11% found once. Sequencing was done on a sample of naive CD4+ T cells from blood. The receptors were sampled from a young woman in good health.

This rearrangement joins TRBV5-1 to TRBJ2-7; D ambiguous. This CDR3 region has 13 residues. The V end was cut by 0 bases, the J end by 3 bases, with 7 bases between. Germline CDR1 and CDR2: SGHRS and YFSETQ. CDR3 DNA sequence: TGCGCCAGCAGCTTGGAAGCGCGCTACGAGCAGTACTTC. This codes for CASSLEARYEQYF.

The sample holds a few counts of this clone. The chain combines TRBV6-5 with TRBJ2-5; 8 bases map to TRBD1. V lost 6 bases and J lost 7; bases outside the gene matches: 10. Germline loops: CDR1 MNHEY, CDR2 SVGAGI. This CDR3 is built from 14 residues. In nucleotides, the CDR3 is TGTGCCAGCAGACACGACAGGGGTGGGGTGACCCAGTACTTC. Protein product: CASRHDRGGVTQYF.

The rearrangement joins TRBV20-1 to TRBJ2-2; D might be TRBD1 or TRBD2, each matching 5 bases. Trimming removed 2 bases at V and 9 bases at J, with 7 bases between. CDR1 and CDR2 (germline): DFQATT, SNEGSKA (reference sequence). The CDR3 covers 11 residues. CDR3 protein: CSARRGRELFF. In DNA form, the CDR3 reads TGCAGTGCTAGACGGGGCCGGGAGCTGTTTTTT.

V is TRBV5-1 and J is TRBJ2-3; D is unclear. Trimming stripped 4 bases from V and 6 bases from J, with 9 bases between. CDR1 SGHRS and CDR2 YFSETQ come from the germline V gene. This CDR3 region has 12 residues. The CDR3 DNA sequence: TGCGCCAGCAGCCCCGTCGGCGATACGCAGTATTTT. Amino acids: CASSPVGDTQYF.

This clone was found a few times. The V call is TRBV14, the J call TRBJ2-2, with D tentatively TRBD2 (5 bases). Trimming took off 4 bases at V and 5 bases at J, with 17 bases between the two ends. Looked up from germline, CDR1 is SGHDN and CDR2 is FVKESK. This CDR3 is 16 amino acids long. CDR3 region: CASSPLQLRGTGELFF. In DNA form, the CDR3 reads TGTGCCAGCAGCCCACTACAGCTCCGGGGTACCGGGGAGCTGTTTTTT.

V is TRBV28 and J is TRBJ1-5; 8 bases are shared with TRBD1. V lost 6 bases, J lost 7 bases, and 5 bases stayed unmatched. The CDR3 runs to 13 residues. Germline CDR1 reads MDHEN; CDR2 reads SYDVKM. The CDR3 DNA sequence: TGTGCCAGCAGGGGACAGGTCGGGCAGCCCCAGCATTTT. Protein sequence: CASRGQVGQPQHF.

The rearrangement links TRBV18 to TRBJ1-1; TRBD1 matches 8 bases. The CDR3 is 15 amino acids. V lost 5 bases, J lost 0 bases, and 5 bases stayed unmatched. CDR1 KGHSH and CDR2 LQKENI come from the germline V gene. CDR3 residues: CASSTRQGMNTEAFF. DNA of the CDR3: TGTGCCAGCTCAACACGACAGGGGATGAACACTGAAGCTTTCTTT. Filled out from reference TRBV18 and TRBJ1-1, the complete variable domain reads NAGVMQNPRHLVRRRGQEARLRCSPMKGHSHVYWYRQLPEEGLKFMVYLQKENIIDESGMPKERFSAEFPKEGPSILRIQQVVRGDSAAYFCASSTRQGMNTEAFFGQGTRLTVV.

This clone was counted between two and nine times. V gene TRBV4-3 combines with J gene TRBJ1-1; TRBD1 matches 7 bases. The CDR3 is made up of 15 amino acids. Per the germline V gene, CDR1 is LGHNA and CDR2 is YSLEER. J gave up 0 bases and V 5 bases, and 6 bases lay outside the gene matches. In DNA form, the CDR3 reads TGCGCCAGCAGCACGACAGGGTTCATGAACACTGAAGCTTTCTTT. It codes for CASSTTGFMNTEAFF.

This chain uses TRBV5-1 with TRBJ1-2, with 8 bases fitting TRBD1. The CDR3 sequence is 16 residues long. Germline values: CDR1 SGHRS, CDR2 YFSETQ. With V trimmed by 4 bases and J by 2 bases, 10 bases remained unmatched. This CDR3 reads CASSQGRQGTNYGYTF. CDR3 bases: TGCGCCAGCAGCCAAGGAAGACAGGGGACCAACTATGGCTACACCTTC.

This clone showed up just once. This CDR3 is also generated by other DNA sequences in the sample. The chain recombines TRBV18 with TRBJ2-5, with 7 bases identical to TRBD2. V lost 5 bases, J lost 4 bases, and 4 bases stayed unmatched. The CDR3 loop spans 13 amino acids. Germline V lookup: CDR1 KGHSH, CDR2 LQKENI. The DNA for the CDR3 is TGTGCCAGCTCAAGCGGACTAGGAGAGACCCAGTACTTC. This gives the protein CASSSGLGETQYF.

V is TRBV11-1 and J is TRBJ1-1, with unresolved D. The CDR3 has 13 amino acids. Per the germline V gene, CDR1 is SGHAT and CDR2 is FQDESV (reference sequence). Trimming took off 5 bases at V and 5 bases at J, with 12 bases between the two ends. CDR3 nucleotide sequence: TGTGCCAGCAGCCCTAGGTGGAAGACTGAAGCTTTCTTT. Translation gives CASSPRWKTEAFF.